Following are 2 T cell receptor beta chains from one sample sequenced in a study of cytomegalovirus exposure and HLA in healthy donors. Amplification used 60 Vbeta primers and 13 Jbeta primers. Libraries were prepared by immunoSEQ multiplex PCR; TCRdb keeps only in-frame clonotypes and omits some of them. Of about 100,000 clones in the sample, about 9.5% were seen once. Material for sequencing was PBMCs. These receptors were taken from a man in his forties or fifties in good health and CMV-seropositive.

In its sample, this clone was seen a few times. This chain joins TRBV6-6 and TRBJ2-1, with no clear D. Germline V gives CDR1 MNHNY, CDR2 SVGAGI (reference sequence). CDR3 length: 15 amino acids. V lost 5 bases and J 3 bases, leaving 14 bases between the germline ends. The CDR3 DNA reads TGTGCCAGCAGTGCCGATACTTTTGGCTACAATGAGCAGTTCTTC. Its translation: CASSADTFGYNEQFF.

The chain joins TRBV6-6 to TRBJ1-4; D remains unclear. V lost 6 bases, J lost 8 bases, and 10 bases lay in between. CDR3 length equals 12 residues. The germline V gene encodes CDR1 MNHNY and CDR2 SVGAGI (reference sequence). CDR3 sequence: CASRNAREKLFF. DNA for the CDR3: TGTGCCAGCAGGAACGCGCGGGAAAAACTGTTTTTT.